A single sample is the source of the 5 T cell receptor beta chains below, sequenced in a study of T cell changes during pregnancy in multiple sclerosis. The protocol was immunoSEQ multiplex PCR, while the TCRdb copy is restricted to in-frame clones and leaves out a portion. The table includes about 86,000 clones, 80% to 95% detected once. This material consisted of peripheral blood, taken in the first trimester of pregnancy. These receptors all come from a female donor in good health, enrolled as a control in a pregnancy study.

The CDR3 DNA sequence: TGCGCCAGCAGCTTGGGAGGGAGTAGCAATCAGCCCCAGCATTTT. It encodes CASSLGGSSNQPQHF. The chain employs TRBV5-1 and TRBJ1-5; D unclear. CDR3 length equals 15 residues. The V end lost 0 bases, the J end lost 0 bases, and 7 bases lay between the germline ends. Germline V gene sequence: CDR1 SGHRS, CDR2 YFSETQ.

This chain connects TRBV7-3 to TRBJ2-2; tentative D call: TRBD1 (6 bases). The ends were cut back, 5 bases at V and 0 bases at J, with 10 bases in the middle. Germline CDR1 SGHTA, CDR2 FQGTGA. This CDR3 is 15 amino acids long. CDR3 amino acids: CASSRGQSNTGELFF. CDR3 nucleotides: TGTGCCAGCAGCCGCGGACAGTCGAACACCGGGGAGCTGTTTTTT.

The chain carries TRBV7-6 and TRBJ1-5; D call uncertain. CDR1 is SGHVS, CDR2 FNYEAQ, per germline. The CDR3 consists of 13 residues. V was clipped by 2 bases and J by 2 bases, with 4 bases between them. As DNA, the CDR3 is TGTGCCAGCAGCTTACAGGGCAATCAGCCCCAGCATTTT. Its translation: CASSLQGNQPQHF.

The table lists this clone with a count of one. The chain has TRBV4-1 and TRBJ2-5; 10 nucleotides align to TRBD2. V shed 4 bases, J shed 4 bases, and the junction held 12 bases outside the gene matches. The CDR3 has 17 amino acids. The germline V gene has CDR1 MGHRA and CDR2 YSYEKL. The CDR3 DNA reads TGCGCCAGCAGCCTAAGTGGGGAGCGGGGGGGTTCAGAGACCCAGTACTTC. Its protein product is CASSLSGERGGSETQYF.

The rearrangement links TRBV5-8 to TRBJ1-6, with D possibly being TRBD1 (5 bases). CDR1 is SGHTS, CDR2 YDEGEE, per germline. This CDR3 comprises 15 residues. Trimming removed 3 bases from V and 10 bases from J, with 17 bases in between. The CDR3 region is CASSSRMTRGSPLHF. CDR3 nucleotides: TGTGCCAGCAGCTCCCGTATGACCCGGGGGTCACCCCTCCACTTT. The variable domain in full, with the rest retrieved from reference TRBV5-8 and TRBJ1-6, is EAGVTQSPTHLIKTRGQQATLRCSPISGHTSVYWYQQALGLGLQFLLWYDEGEERNRGNFPPRFSGRQFPNYSSELNVNALELEDSALYLCASSSRMTRGSPLHFGNGTRLTVT.